These 22 T cell receptor beta chains came from one sample sequenced in a study of T cells in localized non-small cell lung cancer. Libraries were prepared by immunoSEQ multiplex PCR; TCRdb keeps only in-frame clonotypes and omits some of them. The sample has roughly 50,000 clones, just over 90% seen once. This sample comprised peripheral blood, obtained before any cancer treatment. All receptors derive from a man aged 40-75 years with stage I lung adenocarcinoma.

A few counts support this clone. It is unclear where the CDR3 begins or ends on the DNA, so no DNA is shown, and the CDR3 is as TCRdb lists it. The chain is built from TRBV7-9 and TRBJ1-2; TRBD1 is taken as the D call from the table, unchecked against the DNA. The germline V gene has CDR1 SEHNR and CDR2 FQNEAQ (reference sequence). The CDR3 spans 13 residues, counting both ends. Here the CDR3 reads CASSFGPGDGYTF.

The chain couples TRBV4-1 to TRBJ2-7, with unresolved D. The CDR3 length is 13 residues. V lost 4 bases, J lost 4 bases, and 11 bases lay in between. Germline CDR1 reads MGHRA; CDR2 reads YSYEKL. In DNA form, the CDR3 reads TGCGCCAGCAGCCCCCAGAAGAGATACGAGCAGTACTTC. Translated, it gives CASSPQKRYEQYF.

This chain connects TRBV11-3 to TRBJ2-1; 7 bases are a match to TRBD2. V lost 8 bases and J lost 0; bases outside the gene matches: 19. CDR3 length equals 19 residues. Germline CDR1 reads SGHNT; CDR2 reads YENEEA. CDR3 in DNA: TGTGCCAGCGCGTCCCTGTGGGCGGGAGCGATGAGCTCCTACAATGAGCAGTTCTTC. Its protein product is CASASLWAGAMSSYNEQFF.

This chain joins TRBV27 and TRBJ2-1; D uncertain. Germline CDR1 is MNHEY and CDR2 is SMNVEV (reference sequence). Trimming cost V 3 bases and J 6 bases, with 18 bases left between them. The CDR3 totals 16 residues. The CDR3 here is CASSLIGSIRPNEQFF. The CDR3, as DNA: TGTGCCAGCAGTTTGATCGGTAGCATCCGTCCCAATGAGCAGTTCTTC.

J is TRBJ2-5 and V is TRBV7-9; no definite D call. V was shortened by 1 base and J by 2 bases, with 5 bases between the two germline ends. In germline, CDR1 is SEHNR, CDR2 FQNEAQ (reference sequence). The CDR3 extends over 13 amino acids. CDR3 nucleotides: TGTGCCAGCAGCTTAGTACAGCAAGAGACCCAGTACTTC. Encoded protein: CASSLVQQETQYF.

The chain employs TRBV5-1 and TRBJ2-2; D not certain. V dropped 1 base and J dropped 4 bases, with 14 bases sitting between them. Per germline, CDR1 SGHRS and CDR2 YFSETQ. The CDR3 loop spans 16 amino acids. The chain's CDR3 is CASSLSRSRVTGELFF. The CDR3 nucleotides are TGCGCCAGCAGCTTGAGTAGGAGTCGGGTCACCGGGGAGCTGTTTTTT. The variable domain in full, with the rest retrieved from reference TRBV5-1 and TRBJ2-2, is KAGVTQTPRYLIKTRGQQVTLSCSPISGHRSVSWYQQTPGQGLQFLFEYFSETQRNKGNFPGRFSGRQFSNSRSEMNVSTLELGDSALYLCASSLSRSRVTGELFFGEGSRLTVL.

This clone was seen once. The rearrangement links TRBV15 to TRBJ2-2; a weak D match, TRBD1 (7 bases). The CDR3 covers 17 residues. Germline V lookup: CDR1 LNHNV, CDR2 YYDKDF (reference sequence). Trimming removed 1 base from V and 6 bases from J, with 18 bases in between. CDR3: CATSRGLRDSTAGELFF. In DNA form, the CDR3 reads TGTGCCACCAGCAGAGGATTGCGGGACAGCACGGCCGGGGAGCTGTTTTTT. The variable domain in full, with the rest retrieved from reference TRBV15 and TRBJ2-2, is DAMVIQNPRYQVTQFGKPVTLSCSQTLNHNVMYWYQQKSSQAPKLLFHYYDKDFNNEADTPDNFQSRRPNTSFCFLDIRSPGLGDTAMYLCATSRGLRDSTAGELFFGEGSRLTVL.

The CDR3 spells CASSQNRGINQPQHF. The CDR3 DNA follows: TGCGCCAGCAGCCAGAACAGGGGTATCAATCAGCCCCAGCATTTT. The chain links TRBV4-1 to TRBJ1-5; TRBD1 agrees at 7 bases. The CDR3 contains 15 residues. Germline CDR1 MGHRA, CDR2 YSYEKL. Trimming cost V 3 bases and J 3 bases; bases outside gene matches: 5.

The rearrangement joins TRBV10-3 to TRBJ2-7; no firm D call. V was cut by 1 base and J by 0 bases, with 7 bases left in between. Germline assignment: CDR1 ENHRY and CDR2 SYGVKD. This CDR3 contains 14 residues. CDR3 nucleotide sequence: TGTGCCATCAGTGAGTTTGGTACCTCCTACGAGCAGTACTTC. It yields the protein CAISEFGTSYEQYF.

This chain uses TRBV2 with TRBJ1-2, with D unclear. CDR3 length equals 15 residues. Trimming removed 6 bases from V and 4 bases from J, with 18 bases in between. From germline, CDR1 is SNHLY and CDR2 FYNNEI. The CDR3 nucleotides read TGTGCCAGCAGAACTTCCGGGCTGGCCGGCTATGGCTACACCTTC. Encoded protein: CASRTSGLAGYGYTF.

Written as DNA, the CDR3 is TGCGCCAGCAGCCGAACTAGCGGGAGGGGGGATACGCAGTATTTT. Encoded protein: CASSRTSGRGDTQYF. The chain is built from TRBV4-3 and TRBJ2-3; 13 nucleotides match TRBD2. The CDR3 extends over 15 amino acids. J lost 6 bases, V lost 4 bases, and 4 bases had no gene match. Germline V gene data show CDR1 as LGHNA and CDR2 as YSLEER.

This clone was found once. The chain couples TRBV5-4 to TRBJ2-7; 10 bases line up with TRBD2. V was clipped by 1 base and J by 4 bases; unmatched bases: 5. The CDR3 is 15 amino acids. Germline V gives CDR1 SGHNT, CDR2 YYREEE (reference sequence). CDR3 protein: CASSLPSGSGYEQYF. The DNA of the CDR3 is TGTGCCAGCAGCTTGCCTAGCGGGAGTGGTTACGAGCAGTACTTC.

The rearrangement links TRBV5-4 to TRBJ2-1; TRBD2 agrees at 13 bases. J gave up 14 bases and V 4 bases, and 6 bases lay outside the gene matches. This CDR3 contains 13 residues. Germline CDR1 reads SGHNT; CDR2 reads YYREEE (reference sequence). CDR3 residues: CASSGLAGEGEFF. The DNA of the CDR3 is TGTGCCAGCAGCGGACTAGCGGGAGAGGGGGAGTTCTTC.

The chain employs TRBV15 and TRBJ2-7; 8 nucleotides line up with TRBD1. Germline assignment: CDR1 LNHNV and CDR2 YYDKDF (reference sequence). The J segment lost 1 base and the V segment lost 0 bases, leaving 8 bases of the junction unmatched. This CDR3 is built from 17 residues. The CDR3 sequence: CATSREATGGLSYEQYF. The CDR3, as DNA: TGTGCCACCAGCAGAGAAGCTACAGGGGGATTATCCTACGAGCAGTACTTC.

As to this clone: A junction boundary mismatches the germline segment, possibly from a read error. The chain is built from TRBV13 and TRBJ2-7; 13 bases line up with TRBD2. CDR3 size: 16 residues. The germline V gene encodes CDR1 PRHDT and CDR2 FYEKMQ (reference sequence). The CDR3 protein is CASSLGTSGRPNGVDF. The CDR3 DNA reads as TGTGCCAGCAGCTTAGGGACTAGCGGGAGGCCCAACGGGGTGGACTTC.

The chain has TRBV27 and TRBJ2-1; 8 bases match TRBD1. The V gene end was trimmed by 0 bases and the J gene end by 3 bases; junction bases not matched to a gene: 7. Germline CDR1 MNHEY, CDR2 SMNVEV (reference sequence). The CDR3 consists of 17 residues. The CDR3 is CASSLSGRGQGYNEQFF. CDR3 DNA sequence: TGTGCCAGCAGTTTATCGGGCAGGGGGCAAGGCTACAATGAGCAGTTCTTC.

The chain recombines TRBV6-1 with TRBJ2-7; unclear D gene. CDR3 size: 12 residues. Trimming stripped 6 bases from V and 7 bases from J, with 13 bases between. In germline, CDR1 is MNHNS, CDR2 SASEGT. CDR3 in DNA: TGTGCCAGCAGAGGCCCTACCCGGGAGCAGTACTTC. It encodes CASRGPTREQYF.

The gene calls are TRBV28 and TRBJ2-1; D may be TRBD1 or TRBD2 (6 bases each). The length of the CDR3 is 15 residues. CDR1 and CDR2 from the germline V gene are MDHEN and SYDVKM. Trimming shortened V by 6 bases and J by 3 bases, and 15 bases separated the two germline ends. The CDR3 DNA reads TGTGCCAGCAGCCTAGGGGGGAGCTACTACAATGAGCAGTTCTTC. It yields the protein CASSLGGSYYNEQFF.

The CDR3 region is CASSWGRRPEAFF. The CDR3 DNA reads as TGTGCCAGCAGCTGGGGACGACGGCCTGAAGCTTTCTTT. This chain uses TRBV5-6 with TRBJ1-1, with a weak D call TRBD1 (5 bases). CDR1 SGHDT and CDR2 YYEEEE come from the germline V gene. V lost 3 bases, J lost 6 bases, and 12 bases lay in between. The CDR3 is 13 residues long.

The V gene is TRBV7-3, the J gene TRBJ2-2; D is unresolved. The CDR3 has 15 amino acids. The germline gives CDR1 SGHTA, CDR2 FQGTGA. Deletions cut 5 bases from V and 4 bases from J, with 14 bases between. The CDR3 reads CASSPDRQVTGELFF. Written as DNA, the CDR3 is TGTGCCAGCAGCCCCGACCGGCAGGTCACCGGGGAGCTGTTTTTT.

V gene TRBV28 combines with J gene TRBJ1-5; D is unresolved. Germline V gene data show CDR1 as MDHEN and CDR2 as SYDVKM. CDR3 length: 17 amino acids. V dropped 0 bases and J dropped 3 bases, with 15 bases sitting between them. CDR3 protein: CASSLWSVRRPNQPQHF. The CDR3 coding sequence is TGTGCCAGCAGTTTATGGTCAGTGCGGAGGCCCAATCAGCCCCAGCATTTT.

This clone was counted a single time. The chain combines TRBV20-1 with TRBJ2-7, with D unresolved. V was shortened by 4 bases and J by 3 bases, with 4 bases between the two germline ends. Germline-derived CDR1 and CDR2 are DFQATT and SNEGSKA (reference sequence). The CDR3 covers 10 residues. The CDR3: CSAKDYEQYF. CDR3 DNA: TGCAGTGCTAAGGACTACGAGCAGTACTTC.